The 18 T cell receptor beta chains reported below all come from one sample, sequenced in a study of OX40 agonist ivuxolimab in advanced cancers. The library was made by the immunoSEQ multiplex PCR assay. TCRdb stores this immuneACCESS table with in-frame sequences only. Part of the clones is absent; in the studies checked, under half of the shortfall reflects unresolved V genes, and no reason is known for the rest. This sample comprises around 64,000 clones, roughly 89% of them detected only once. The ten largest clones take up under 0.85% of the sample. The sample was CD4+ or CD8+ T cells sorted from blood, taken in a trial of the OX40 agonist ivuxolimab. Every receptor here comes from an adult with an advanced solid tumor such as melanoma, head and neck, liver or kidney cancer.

The CDR3 coding sequence is TGTGCCAGCAGCTTAGCCGCGGGGGCCTCCTACGAGCAGTACTTC. It yields the protein CASSLAAGASYEQYF. The rearrangement uses TRBV7-6 and TRBJ2-5, with D possibly matching TRBD2 (7 bases). The J call may be in error: the DNA end matches TRBJ2-7 better. The CDR3 loop spans 15 amino acids. Germline V gene lookup returns CDR1 SGHVS and CDR2 FNYEAQ.

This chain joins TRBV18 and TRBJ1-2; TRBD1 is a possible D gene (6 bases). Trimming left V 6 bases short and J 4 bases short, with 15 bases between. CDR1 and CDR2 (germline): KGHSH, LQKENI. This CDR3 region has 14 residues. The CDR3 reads CASSSDRTVYGYTF. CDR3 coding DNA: TGTGCCAGCTCCTCTGACAGGACGGTCTATGGCTACACCTTC.

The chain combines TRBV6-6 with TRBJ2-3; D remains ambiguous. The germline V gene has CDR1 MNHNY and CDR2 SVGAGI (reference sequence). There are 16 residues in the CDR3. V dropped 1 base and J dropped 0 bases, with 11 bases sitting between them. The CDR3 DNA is TGTGCCAGCAGTTACTTAGGCGGAGCTAGCACAGATACGCAGTATTTT. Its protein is CASSYLGGASTDTQYF.

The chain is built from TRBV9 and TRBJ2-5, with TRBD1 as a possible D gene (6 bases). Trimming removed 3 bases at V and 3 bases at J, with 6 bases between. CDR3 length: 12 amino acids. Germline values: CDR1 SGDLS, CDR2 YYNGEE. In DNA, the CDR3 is TGTGCCAGCAGCGAGGGGGAAGAGACCCAGTACTTC. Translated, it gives CASSEGEETQYF.

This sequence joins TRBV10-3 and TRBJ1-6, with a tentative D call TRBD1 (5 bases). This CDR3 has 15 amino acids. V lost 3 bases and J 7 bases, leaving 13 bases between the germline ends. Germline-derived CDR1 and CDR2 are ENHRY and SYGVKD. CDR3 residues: CAISDLGRDNSPLHF. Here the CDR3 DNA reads TGTGCCATCAGTGACCTTGGACGGGACAATTCACCCCTCCACTTT.

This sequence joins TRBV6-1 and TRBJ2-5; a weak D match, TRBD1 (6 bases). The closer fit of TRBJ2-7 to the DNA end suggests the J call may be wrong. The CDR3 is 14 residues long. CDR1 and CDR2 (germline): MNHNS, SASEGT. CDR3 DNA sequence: TGTGCCAGCAGTGAGACAGGCATTCGAGACGAGCAGTACTTC. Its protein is CASSETGIRDEQYF.

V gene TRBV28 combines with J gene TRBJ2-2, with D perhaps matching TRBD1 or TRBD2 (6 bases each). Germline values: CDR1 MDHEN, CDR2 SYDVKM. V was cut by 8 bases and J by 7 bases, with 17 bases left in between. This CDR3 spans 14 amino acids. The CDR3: CASGGPASLGELFF. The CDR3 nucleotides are TGTGCCAGCGGGGGGCCGGCATCTCTCGGGGAGCTGTTTTTT.

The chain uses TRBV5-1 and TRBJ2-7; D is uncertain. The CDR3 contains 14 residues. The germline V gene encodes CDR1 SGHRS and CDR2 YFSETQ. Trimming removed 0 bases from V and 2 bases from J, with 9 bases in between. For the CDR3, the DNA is TGCGCCAGCAGCTTGGCGGGCCCGCCCTACGAGCAGTACTTC. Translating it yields CASSLAGPPYEQYF.

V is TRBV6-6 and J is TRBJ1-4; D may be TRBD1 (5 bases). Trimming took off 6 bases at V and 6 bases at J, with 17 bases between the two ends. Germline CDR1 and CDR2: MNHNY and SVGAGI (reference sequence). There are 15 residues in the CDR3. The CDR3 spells CASRKPGLAYEKLFF. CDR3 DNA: TGTGCCAGCAGGAAACCAGGGCTAGCCTATGAAAAACTGTTTTTT.

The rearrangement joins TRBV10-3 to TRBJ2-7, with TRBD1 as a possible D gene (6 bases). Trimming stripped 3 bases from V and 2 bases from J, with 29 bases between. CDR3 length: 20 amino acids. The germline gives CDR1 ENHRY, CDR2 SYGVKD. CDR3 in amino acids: CAISDLSGAAPLTSTYEQYF. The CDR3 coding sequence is TGTGCCATCAGTGACCTCTCAGGGGCCGCACCTTTAACTTCGACCTACGAGCAGTACTTC.

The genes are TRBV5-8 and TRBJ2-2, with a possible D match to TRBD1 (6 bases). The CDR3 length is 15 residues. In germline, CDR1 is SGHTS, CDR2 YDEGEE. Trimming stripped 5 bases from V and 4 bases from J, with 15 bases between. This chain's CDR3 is CASSHGGSLTGELFF. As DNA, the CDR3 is TGTGCCAGCAGTCATGGGGGCTCTCTCACCGGGGAGCTGTTTTTT.

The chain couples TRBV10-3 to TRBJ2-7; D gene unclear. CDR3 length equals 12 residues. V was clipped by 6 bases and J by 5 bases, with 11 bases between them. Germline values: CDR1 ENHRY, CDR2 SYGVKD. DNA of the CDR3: TGTGCCATCAGCCCCGGGTTCCACGAGCAGTACTTC. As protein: CAISPGFHEQYF.

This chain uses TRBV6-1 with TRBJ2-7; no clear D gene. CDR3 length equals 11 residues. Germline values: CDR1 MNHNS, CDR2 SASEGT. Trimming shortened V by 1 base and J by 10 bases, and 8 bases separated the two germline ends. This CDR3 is CASSEGHRQYF. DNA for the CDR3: TGTGCCAGCAGTGAAGGCCACCGCCAGTACTTC.

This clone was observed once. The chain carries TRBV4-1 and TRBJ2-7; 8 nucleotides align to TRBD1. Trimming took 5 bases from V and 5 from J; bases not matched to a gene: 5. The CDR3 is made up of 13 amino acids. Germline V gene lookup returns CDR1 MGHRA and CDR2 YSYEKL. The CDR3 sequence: CASSMQGANEQYF. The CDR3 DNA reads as TGCGCCAGCAGCATGCAGGGGGCGAACGAGCAGTACTTC.

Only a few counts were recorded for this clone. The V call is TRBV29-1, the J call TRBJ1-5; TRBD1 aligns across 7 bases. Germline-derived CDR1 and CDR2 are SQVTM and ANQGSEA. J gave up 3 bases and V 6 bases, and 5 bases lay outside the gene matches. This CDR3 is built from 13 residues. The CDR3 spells CSVVQGLNQPQHF. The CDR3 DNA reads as TGCAGCGTCGTACAGGGGCTCAATCAGCCCCAGCATTTT.

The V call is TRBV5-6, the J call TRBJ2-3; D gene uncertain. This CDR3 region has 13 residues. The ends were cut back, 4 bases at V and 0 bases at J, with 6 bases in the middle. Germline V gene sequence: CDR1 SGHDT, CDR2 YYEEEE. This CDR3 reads CASSVSSTDTQYF. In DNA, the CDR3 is TGTGCCAGCAGCGTTTCTAGCACAGATACGCAGTATTTT.

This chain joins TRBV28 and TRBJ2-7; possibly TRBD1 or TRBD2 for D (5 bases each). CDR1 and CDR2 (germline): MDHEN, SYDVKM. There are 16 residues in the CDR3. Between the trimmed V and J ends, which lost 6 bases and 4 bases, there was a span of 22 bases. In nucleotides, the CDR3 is TGTGCCAGCAGCCCAGGGAGCCAGGGTAAAAGGTACGAGCAGTACTTC. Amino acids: CASSPGSQGKRYEQYF.

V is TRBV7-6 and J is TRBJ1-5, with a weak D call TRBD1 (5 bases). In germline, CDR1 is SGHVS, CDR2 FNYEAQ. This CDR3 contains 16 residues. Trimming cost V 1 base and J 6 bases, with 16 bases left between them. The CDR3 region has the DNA TGTGCCAGCAGCTTAGTTGGTAGAAGAGGGACTCAGCCCCAGCATTTT. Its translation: CASSLVGRRGTQPQHF.